The TCR beta chain under discussion was sequenced for a study of radiotherapy plus CTLA-4 blockade in lung cancer. Findings and caveats of the study: Early blood T cell clone dynamics, with interferon-beta, were reported to best predict response.

The CDR3 has 15 amino acids. The V gene's germline CDR1 is SGHNT and CDR2 YENEEA. V lost 5 bases and J lost 0; bases outside the gene matches: 5. Some clones are missing from TCRdb's copy, which holds only in-frame ones; the method was immunoSEQ multiplex PCR. Of roughly 80,000 clones in the sample, 78% were seen once. In the case of this clone: Its target is unknown.

This sequence joins TRBV11-3 and TRBJ2-3; TRBD2 aligns across 7 bases. This clonotype originated in a human donor with non-small cell lung cancer who had a partial response to radiotherapy plus ipilimumab. Some clones in this sample may be carry-over from other donors' samples. The sequenced sample was peripheral blood, obtained from a patient treated with radiotherapy plus ipilimumab. CDR3 DNA: TGTGCCAGCAGCATCACTAGCGACAGCACAGATACGCAGTATTTT. It codes for CASSITSDSTDTQYF.